The clone carrying this TCR beta chain was counted once. Its antigen is as yet unknown. CDR1 is LNHDA, CDR2 SQIVND, per germline (reference sequence). This CDR3 region has 16 residues. With 8 bases removed from V and 0 bases from J, the gap between germline ends came to 19 bases. Total RNA extraction produced at least 5.5 micrograms (per sample) for the study. Then a second PCR, running roughly 7 to 11 cycles, was carried out with a sample-barcoded 5' primer and a J-beta primer mix. One entry per CDR3 protein results from TCRdb running MiXCR on the 5' RACE reads. The data show about 1.8 million distinct CDR3 sequences, 49% seen once. This record comes from a study of blood T cells in healthy people across ages. Findings and limits, study-wide: Roughly linear age-related decline in beta diversity appeared, significant by age roughly 40.

Sequenced input: blood. The clonotype originates from a woman in her thirties or forties in good health. The rearrangement joins TRBV19 to TRBJ1-2; the D is unclear. CDR3 sequence: CASGEGTALSNYGYTF. In DNA form, the CDR3 reads TGTGCCAGTGGAGAGGGAACAGCCTTATCTAACTATGGCTACACCTTC.